This T cell receptor (beta chain) was sequenced for a study of beta chain features in type 1 diabetes. CDR3 length: 15 residues. CDR1 is SGHTA, CDR2 FQGNSA, per germline. V shed 4 bases and J 4 bases; nucleotides not matched to a gene: 6. Study results and caveats: Shorter TCRB CDR3s, moderately but significantly so, were found in Type 1 diabetes patients in all four CD4+ subsets. The study left unresolved whether HLA type influences TCRB rearrangement. High TCR expression in some cells could lead to their over-representation in cDNA sequencing. Compared with healthy donors, patients appeared to share more similar naive, central memory and regulatory TCRB repertoires.

The entirety of the isolated RNA underwent reverse transcription, so expressed TCRB transcripts were sequenced. The assay was immunoSEQ multiplex PCR, and TCRdb's table has in-frame clones only and misses some. This sample has around 25,000 clones, with around 68% found just once. Notes on this clone: Its specificity is unknown.

The receptor was derived from a middle-aged woman with type 1 diabetes. The chain employs TRBV7-2 and TRBJ1-4; 7 nucleotides agree with TRBD1. The material sequenced was stem cell memory CD4+ T cells from blood. The CDR3 region is CASSSRQGLNEKLFF. Written as DNA, the CDR3 is TGTGCCAGCAGCTCCCGACAGGGACTTAATGAAAAACTGTTTTTT.